A selection of T cell receptor beta chains follows, all from one sample in a study of blood T cell repertoires in COVID-19. Clones were sequenced by immunoSEQ multiplex PCR, and TCRdb holds only the in-frame ones, with some missing. The table lists 140,000 or so clones, around 87% of them singletons. The sample comprised peripheral blood. All receptors come from a man aged 50-59 years who had recovered from COVID-19. Each CDR3 is given with its conserved first and last residue. Fields, in order: D gene, V gene, J gene, clone size, CDR3 protein, CDR3 DNA. The D gene is left open where the match is weak. Clone size is stated in some rows and not others, as once, few, many or a class when expanded.

>TRBD2|TRBV4-3|TRBJ2-1|NA
CASSRVRGGGSYNEQFF
TGCGCCAGCAGCCGAGTACGGGGGGGTGGATCCTACAATGAGCAGTTCTTC
>NA|TRBV5-1|TRBJ2-1|NA
CASSSDGNSYNEQFF
TGCGCCAGCAGCTCGGACGGGAACTCCTACAATGAGCAGTTCTTC
>NA|TRBV12-3/TRBV12-4|TRBJ1-1|NA
CASTKGRGAFF
TGTGCCAGCACCAAAGGCCGGGGGGCTTTCTTT
>NA|TRBV2|TRBJ2-3|NA
CASRQQGTDTQYF
TGTGCCAGCAGGCAACAGGGAACAGATACGCAGTATTTT
>TRBD2|TRBV6-2/TRBV6-3|TRBJ2-3|once
CASSTKSGGFTDTQYF
TGTGCCAGCAGTACGAAGAGCGGGGGCTTCACAGATACGCAGTATTTT
>TRBD1|TRBV30|TRBJ2-1|once
CAWERGRINEQFF
TGTGCCTGGGAGAGGGGGCGAATCAATGAGCAGTTCTTC
>NA|TRBV5-4|TRBJ2-3|NA
CASSLEGSDPQYF
TGTGCCAGCAGCTTGGAAGGGAGTGATCCGCAGTATTTT
>NA|TRBV6-5|TRBJ2-1|once
CASSPHGEDEQFF
TGTGCCAGCAGCCCCCACGGGGAGGATGAGCAGTTCTTC
>NA|TRBV4-1|TRBJ2-3|NA
CASSQDLRTVSSTDTQYF
TGCGCCAGCAGCCAAGATCTACGGACAGTTTCTAGCACAGATACGCAGTATTTT
>NA|TRBV3-1/TRBV3-2|TRBJ2-1|NA
CASSQGSSSGEQFF
TGTGCCAGCAGCCAGGGCAGTTCTTCTGGAGAGCAGTTCTTC
>TRBD1|TRBV19|TRBJ2-2|NA
CASSIMDRGTGELFF
TGTGCCAGTAGTATAATGGACAGGGGCACCGGGGAGCTGTTTTTT
>TRBD1|TRBV2|TRBJ1-2|NA
CASSDGTGIGGYTF
TGTGCCAGCAGTGATGGGACAGGGATCGGGGGCTACACCTTC
>NA|TRBV19|TRBJ1-1|NA
CASFNPGVNTEAFF
TGTGCCAGTTTCAATCCGGGAGTGAACACTGAAGCTTTCTTT
>NA|TRBV5-6|TRBJ1-1|NA
CASSLRQTLNTEAFF
TGTGCCAGCAGCTTACGACAGACCTTGAACACTGAAGCTTTCTTT
>NA|TRBV4-3|TRBJ1-4|NA
CASSQDRGAGEKLFF
TGCGCCAGCAGCCAAGATCGGGGGGCTGGGGAAAAACTGTTTTTT